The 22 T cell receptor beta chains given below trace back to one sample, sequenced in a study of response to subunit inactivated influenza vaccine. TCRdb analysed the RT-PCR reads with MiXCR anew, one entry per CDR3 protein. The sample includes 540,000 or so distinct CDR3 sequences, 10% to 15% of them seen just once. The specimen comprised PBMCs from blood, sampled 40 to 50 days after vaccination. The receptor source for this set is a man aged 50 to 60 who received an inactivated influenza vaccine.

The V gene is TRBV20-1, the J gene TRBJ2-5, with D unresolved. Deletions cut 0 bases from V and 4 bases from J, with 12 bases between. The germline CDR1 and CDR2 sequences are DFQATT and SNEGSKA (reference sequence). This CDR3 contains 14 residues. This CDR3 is CSARDPRGRETQYF. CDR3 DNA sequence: TGCAGTGCTAGAGACCCTCGTGGGCGAGAGACCCAGTACTTC.

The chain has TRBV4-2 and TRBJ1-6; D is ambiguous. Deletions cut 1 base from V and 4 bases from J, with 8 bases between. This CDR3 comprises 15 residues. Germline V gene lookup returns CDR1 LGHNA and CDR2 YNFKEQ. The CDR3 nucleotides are TGTGCCAGCAGCCAAGGACGGACGTATAATTCACCCCTCCACTTT. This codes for CASSQGRTYNSPLHF.

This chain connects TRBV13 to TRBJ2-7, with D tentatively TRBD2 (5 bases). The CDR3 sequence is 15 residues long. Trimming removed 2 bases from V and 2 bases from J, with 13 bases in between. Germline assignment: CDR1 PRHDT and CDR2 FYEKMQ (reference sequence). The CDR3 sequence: CASSLSSSRPYEQYF. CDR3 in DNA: TGTGCCAGCAGCTTATCGTCTAGCCGACCCTACGAGCAGTACTTC.

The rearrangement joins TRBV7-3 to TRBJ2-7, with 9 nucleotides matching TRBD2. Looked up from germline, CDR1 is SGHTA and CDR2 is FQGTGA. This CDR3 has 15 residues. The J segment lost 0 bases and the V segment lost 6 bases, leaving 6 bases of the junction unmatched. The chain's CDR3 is CASRPAGGVSYEQYF. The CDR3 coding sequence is TGTGCCAGCAGGCCAGCGGGAGGTGTCTCCTACGAGCAGTACTTC.

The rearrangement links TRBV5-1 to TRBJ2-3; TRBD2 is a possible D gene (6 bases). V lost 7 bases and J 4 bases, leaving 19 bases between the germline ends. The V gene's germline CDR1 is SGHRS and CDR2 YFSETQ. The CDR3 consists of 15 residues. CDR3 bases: TGCGCCAGCTGCGACCTCGGGACTCCGTCAGATACGCAGTATTTT. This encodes CASCDLGTPSDTQYF.

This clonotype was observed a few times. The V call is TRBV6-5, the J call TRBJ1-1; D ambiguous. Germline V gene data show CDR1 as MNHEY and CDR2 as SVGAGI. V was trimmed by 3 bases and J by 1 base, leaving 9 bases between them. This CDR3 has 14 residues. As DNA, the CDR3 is TGTGCCAGCAGTTATACGTGGGCGAACACTGAAGCTTTCTTT. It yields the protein CASSYTWANTEAFF.

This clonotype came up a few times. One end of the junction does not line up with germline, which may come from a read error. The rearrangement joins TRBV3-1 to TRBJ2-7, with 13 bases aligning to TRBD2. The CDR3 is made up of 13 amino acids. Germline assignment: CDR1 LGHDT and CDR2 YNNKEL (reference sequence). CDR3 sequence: CASSQGTSGGYNF. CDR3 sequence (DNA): TGTGCCAGCAGCCAAGGGACTAGCGGGGGTTATAACTTC.

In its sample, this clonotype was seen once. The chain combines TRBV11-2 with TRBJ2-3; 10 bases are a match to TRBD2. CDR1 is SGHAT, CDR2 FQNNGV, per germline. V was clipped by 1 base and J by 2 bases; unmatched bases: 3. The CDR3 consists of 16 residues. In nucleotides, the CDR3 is TGTGCCAGCAGCTTAGTTCTAGCGGGGGTCACAGATACGCAGTATTTT. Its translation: CASSLVLAGVTDTQYF.

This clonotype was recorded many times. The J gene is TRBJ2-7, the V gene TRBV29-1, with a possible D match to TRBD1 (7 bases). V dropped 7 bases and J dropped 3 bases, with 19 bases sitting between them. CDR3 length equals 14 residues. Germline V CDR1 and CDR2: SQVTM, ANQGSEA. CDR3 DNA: TGCAGCGCCGCGGGACAGCTAGATAGCTACGAGCAGTACTTC. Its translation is CSAAGQLDSYEQYF.

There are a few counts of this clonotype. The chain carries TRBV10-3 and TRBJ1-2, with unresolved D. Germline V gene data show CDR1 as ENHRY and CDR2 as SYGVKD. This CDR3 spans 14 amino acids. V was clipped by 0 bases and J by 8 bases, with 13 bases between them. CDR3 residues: CAISESFRGVGYTF. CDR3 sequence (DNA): TGTGCCATCAGTGAGTCGTTTCGGGGAGTCGGCTACACCTTC.

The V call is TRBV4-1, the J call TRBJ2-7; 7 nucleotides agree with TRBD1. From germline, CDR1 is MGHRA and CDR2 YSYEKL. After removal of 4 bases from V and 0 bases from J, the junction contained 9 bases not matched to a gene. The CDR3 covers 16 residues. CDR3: CASSRLGGLGSYEQYF. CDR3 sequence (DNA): TGCGCCAGCAGCCGATTAGGGGGCTTGGGCTCCTACGAGCAGTACTTC.

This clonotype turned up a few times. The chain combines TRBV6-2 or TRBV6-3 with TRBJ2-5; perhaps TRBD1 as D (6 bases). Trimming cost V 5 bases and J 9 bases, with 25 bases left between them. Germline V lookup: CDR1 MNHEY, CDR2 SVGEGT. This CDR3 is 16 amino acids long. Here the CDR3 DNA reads TGTGCCAGCAGTGACTTCTTACAGGGTCTCGGGTGGTCCCAGTACTTC. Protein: CASSDFLQGLGWSQYF.

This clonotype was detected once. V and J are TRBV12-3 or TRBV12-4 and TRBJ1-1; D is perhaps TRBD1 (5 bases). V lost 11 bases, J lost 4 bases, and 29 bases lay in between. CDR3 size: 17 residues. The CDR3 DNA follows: TGTGCCTTCTGTTTAGCGCGGTCTGGACAACGAGGCACTGAAGCTTTCTTT. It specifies CAFCLARSGQRGTEAFF.

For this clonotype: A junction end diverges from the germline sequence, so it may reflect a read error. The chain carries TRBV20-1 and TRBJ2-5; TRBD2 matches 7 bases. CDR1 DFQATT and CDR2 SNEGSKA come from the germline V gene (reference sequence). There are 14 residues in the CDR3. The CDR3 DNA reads TGCAGTGCTAGACTAGCGGACGCCCAAGGGACCCAGTACTTC. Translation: CSARLADAQGTQYF.

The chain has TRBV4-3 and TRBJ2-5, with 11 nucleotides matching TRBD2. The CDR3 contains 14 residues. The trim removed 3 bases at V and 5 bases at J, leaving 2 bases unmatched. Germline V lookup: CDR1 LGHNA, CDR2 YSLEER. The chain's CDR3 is CASSHRTSGETQYF. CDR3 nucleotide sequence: TGCGCCAGCAGCCATAGGACTAGCGGGGAGACCCAGTACTTC.

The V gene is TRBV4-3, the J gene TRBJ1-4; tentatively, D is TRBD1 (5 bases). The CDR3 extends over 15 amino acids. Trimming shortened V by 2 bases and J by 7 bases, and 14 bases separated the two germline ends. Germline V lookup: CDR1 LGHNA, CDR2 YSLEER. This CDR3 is CASSQYGQGREKLFF. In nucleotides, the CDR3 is TGCGCCAGCAGCCAATACGGCCAGGGCCGTGAAAAACTGTTTTTT.

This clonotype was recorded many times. The CDR3 is CSVEGSENPDTQYF. The CDR3 region has the DNA TGCAGCGTTGAGGGGAGCGAAAATCCAGATACGCAGTATTTT. The chain employs TRBV29-1 and TRBJ2-3; D possibly corresponds to TRBD2 (5 bases). CDR1 and CDR2 from the germline V gene are SQVTM and ANQGSEA. The CDR3 loop spans 14 amino acids. V was pared by 3 bases and J by 4 bases, with 14 bases between.

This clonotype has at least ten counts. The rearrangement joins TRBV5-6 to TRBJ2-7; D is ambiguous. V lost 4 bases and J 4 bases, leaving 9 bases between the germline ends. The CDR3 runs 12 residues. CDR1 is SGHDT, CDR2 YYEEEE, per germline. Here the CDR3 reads CASSRNSYEQYF. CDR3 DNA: TGTGCCAGCAGCCGAAACAGTTACGAGCAGTACTTC.

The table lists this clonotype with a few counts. CDR3 nucleotide sequence: TGCAGTGCTAGAGATCTAGCGGGGCCCTCCTACGAGCAGTACTTC. This sequence encodes CSARDLAGPSYEQYF. This chain connects TRBV20-1 to TRBJ2-7; TRBD2 matches at 9 bases. The germline gives CDR1 DFQATT, CDR2 SNEGSKA (reference sequence). The CDR3 contains 15 residues. Unmatched junction bases numbered 3, after V lost 0 bases and J lost 0 bases.

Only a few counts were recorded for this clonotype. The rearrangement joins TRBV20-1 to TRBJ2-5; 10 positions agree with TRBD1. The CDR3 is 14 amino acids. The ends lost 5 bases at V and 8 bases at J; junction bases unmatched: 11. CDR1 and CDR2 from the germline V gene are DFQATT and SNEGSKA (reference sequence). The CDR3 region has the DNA TGCAGTGCTGAACCACCGGGACAGGGGAAAACCCAGTACTTC. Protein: CSAEPPGQGKTQYF.

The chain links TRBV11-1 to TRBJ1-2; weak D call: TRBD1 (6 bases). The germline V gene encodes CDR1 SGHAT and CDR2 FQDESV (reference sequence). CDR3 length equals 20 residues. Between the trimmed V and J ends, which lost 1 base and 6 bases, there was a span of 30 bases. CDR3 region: CASSLEGFPARTASLHGYTF. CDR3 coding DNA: TGTGCCAGCAGCTTAGAGGGTTTTCCAGCCCGGACAGCGAGTCTCCATGGCTACACCTTC.

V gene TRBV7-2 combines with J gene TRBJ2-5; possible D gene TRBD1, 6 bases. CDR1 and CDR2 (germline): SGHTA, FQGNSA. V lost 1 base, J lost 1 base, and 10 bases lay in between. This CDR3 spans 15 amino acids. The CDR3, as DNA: TGTGCCAGCAGCTTAGTTTGGACAGTCCAAGAGACCCAGTACTTC. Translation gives CASSLVWTVQETQYF.